The rows below give T cell receptor beta chains drawn from one sample of a study of vaccination and CD4 T cells after COVID-19. Via MiXCR, TCRdb re-called the PCR reads, giving one row per CDR3 protein. This table has around 20,000 distinct CDR3 sequences, roughly 45% appearing once. The antigens of these receptors remain unknown. The sequenced sample was CD4+ T cells from blood, cultured in vitro, obtained before SARS-CoV-2 vaccination. The receptors were gathered from a human donor who had recovered from COVID-19. Each CDR3 is given with its conserved first and last residue. A D gene is named only where the DNA matches it firmly.

j_call d_call v_call cdr3_length cdr3_aa
TRBJ1-6 - TRBV4-3 15 CASSALTGHNSPLHF
TRBJ1-2 TRBD1 TRBV7-9 16 CASSLRTGGTMGGYTF
TRBJ1-1 - TRBV11-3 13 CASSLGQFSEAFF
TRBJ2-3 - TRBV20-1 16 CSAREASVSVRDTQYF
TRBJ1-3 - TRBV7-2 13 CASGRGSGNTIYF
TRBJ2-1 TRBD2 TRBV7-2 14 CASSPRLAGNEQFF
TRBJ1-2 - TRBV19 14 CASSIDGAESGHTF
TRBJ2-7 TRBD2 TRBV27 16 CASSTNGGTSSYEQYF
TRBJ2-2 - TRBV7-3 14 CASRTGAGTGELFF
TRBJ1-1 - TRBV27 16 CASSNSGVRLNTEAFF
TRBJ2-3 TRBD2 TRBV20-1 15 CSARPTSGGGDTQYF
TRBJ2-1 TRBD2 TRBV11-2 16 CASSKTLAGENNEQFF
TRBJ2-5 - TRBV5-1 14 CASKTGTHQETQYF
TRBJ2-7 TRBD1 TRBV19 15 CASSNRDRGSYEQYF
TRBJ2-5 TRBD1 TRBV20-1 17 CSATGLPGQGAGETQYF
TRBJ2-3 - TRBV27 15 CASSLGAGSSDTRYF
TRBJ2-7 - TRBV7-8 13 CASSSDSLYEQYF
TRBJ2-5 TRBD1 TRBV5-4 14 CASSLQGAGETQYF
TRBJ2-3 TRBD2 TRBV6-5 17 CASSYTSGTSGTDTQYF
TRBJ2-7 TRBD1 TRBV5-4 16 CASSRSNTGVLYEQYF
TRBJ2-7 - TRBV7-2 14 CASSSKTSTGEQYF
TRBJ1-1 TRBD1 TRBV19 14 CASSPQGEDTEAFF
TRBJ2-3 - TRBV7-3 13 CASSLPGSDTQYF
TRBJ2-3 TRBD2 TRBV20-1 15 CSAREGTSYLGTQYF
TRBJ1-2 - TRBV6-1 17 CASSDGGMGTFNYGYTF
TRBJ1-1 - TRBV20-1 13 CSAPGQTNTEAFF
TRBJ2-1 TRBD2 TRBV6-5 21 CASSYSPLTSGRTTLQSEQFF
TRBJ2-5 TRBD1 TRBV19 15 CASMKGTGIGETQYF
TRBJ1-6 - TRBV12-3/TRBV12-4 13 CASRYNPGSPLHF
TRBJ2-6 TRBD1 TRBV6-1 16 CASSPTGEAGANVLTF
TRBJ2-7 TRBD2 TRBV5-4 15 CASSLRVAGAHEQYF
TRBJ1-5 TRBD1 TRBV12-3/TRBV12-4 15 CASSLGRGSNQPQHF
TRBJ1-1 - TRBV7-8 15 CASSLAPQLNTEAFF
TRBJ2-1 TRBD2 TRBV27 13 CASRSPSGNEQFF
TRBJ2-3 - TRBV11-2 16 CASSLKLDRFPDTQYF
TRBJ2-3 TRBD2 TRBV7-9 18 CASSVGTSGEGYTDTQYF
TRBJ2-7 - TRBV27 14 CASSFGGRSYEQYF
TRBJ2-5 TRBD2 TRBV7-2 13 CASSFGGGETQYF
TRBJ2-5 - TRBV29-1 14 CSVLRQVPGETQYF
TRBJ1-1 - TRBV20-1 13 CSAWTDAWGEAFF
TRBJ2-7 TRBD2 TRBV2 16 CASSVVLAGKTYEQYF
TRBJ1-5 - TRBV10-3 15 CAISESPDSNQPQHF
TRBJ2-1 TRBD2 TRBV7-9 15 CASSLDGTSGNEQFF
TRBJ2-7 - TRBV24-1 14 CATSDDLGGYEQYF
TRBJ2-7 - TRBV20-1 13 CSARGDRAYEQYF
TRBJ2-6 TRBD1 TRBV5-4 19 CASSLGRDRGLFGANVLTF
TRBJ1-4 - TRBV6-5 14 CASSSSRIDEKLFF
TRBJ2-2 TRBD2 TRBV6-1 17 CASSDTSGGAGTGELFF
TRBJ2-6 - TRBV21-1 17 CASPTPDCYSGANVLTF
TRBJ2-5 - TRBV7-9 12 CASSLDSWTQYF
TRBJ1-5 - TRBV28 14 CASSITGWGQPQHF
TRBJ1-5 - TRBV7-8 13 CASSPADNQPQHF
TRBJ2-3 - TRBV7-3 15 CASSLLGGLADTQYF
TRBJ2-7 - TRBV7-6 15 CASSPRAASSYEQYF